These 20 T cell receptor beta chains came from one sample sequenced in a study of T-cell memory formation after mild COVID-19. TCRdb fed the 5' RACE reads into MiXCR, producing one record per CDR3 protein. The profile shows approximately 250,000 distinct CDR3 sequences, over 15% of them singletons. Specimen: PBMCs or a T cell subset sorted from them (not recorded which). All receptors derive from a man in his late teens or twenties who had mild COVID-19 (a few samples of this study predate the infection). Cell type and time point are not known.

This clonotype was observed at least ten times. The J gene is TRBJ2-5, the V gene TRBV7-2, with D uncertain. Per germline, CDR1 SGHTA and CDR2 FQGNSA. The CDR3 length is 14 residues. With 7 bases removed from V and 4 bases from J, the gap between germline ends came to 16 bases. CDR3 region: CASTPAGVLETQYF. CDR3 nucleotides: TGTGCCAGCACCCCCGCAGGTGTTCTAGAGACCCAGTACTTC.

This clonotype occurred once. An end of the junction does not agree with germline; a read error may underlie this. The genes are TRBV7-9 and TRBJ1-1, with D hard to call. The CDR3 totals 13 residues. The germline V gene has CDR1 SEHNR and CDR2 FQNEAQ (reference sequence). CDR3 nucleotides: TGTGCCAGCAGCTTAGACGGTTTAGTTGAAGTTTTCTTT. Translated, it gives CASSLDGLVEVFF.

This chain joins TRBV7-9 and TRBJ1-1, with 7 bases fitting TRBD1. The CDR3 runs 15 residues. Looked up from germline, CDR1 is SEHNR and CDR2 is FQNEAQ (reference sequence). J gave up 5 bases and V 4 bases, and 10 bases lay outside the gene matches. CDR3 protein: CASSSTGEKRTEAFF. The DNA for the CDR3 is TGTGCCAGCAGCTCTACAGGGGAGAAGCGGACTGAAGCTTTCTTT.

V and J are TRBV27 and TRBJ2-5; TRBD1 is a possible D gene (6 bases). Germline assignment: CDR1 MNHEY and CDR2 SMNVEV (reference sequence). Trimming cost V 6 bases and J 5 bases, with 13 bases left between them. The CDR3 consists of 13 residues. The CDR3 region is CASRRHRVETQYF. As DNA, the CDR3 is TGTGCCAGCAGGAGACACAGGGTCGAGACCCAGTACTTC.

CDR3 bases: TGTGCCAGCAACCTCGGACGGATACCCTACGAGCAGTACTTC. It translates to CASNLGRIPYEQYF. The chain joins TRBV6-2 or TRBV6-3 to TRBJ2-7, with no clear D. The CDR3 is made up of 14 amino acids. Trimming stripped 7 bases from V and 2 bases from J, with 15 bases between. The germline V gene has CDR1 MNHEY and CDR2 SVGEGT.

This clonotype was seen only a few times. This chain joins TRBV6-2 or TRBV6-3 and TRBJ2-5; 7 bases are shared with TRBD1. V trimming: 5 bases; J trimming: 5 bases; junction bases outside the gene matches: 5. CDR1 is MNHEY and CDR2 is SVGEGT in the germline V gene. The CDR3 totals 13 residues. The CDR3 coding sequence is TGTGCCAGCAGTGCCGGACAGGCTGAGACCCAGTACTTC. This sequence encodes CASSAGQAETQYF.

This chain connects TRBV6-1 to TRBJ1-1, with D possibly matching TRBD1 (5 bases). V was cut by 2 bases and J by 1 base, with 14 bases left in between. Looked up from germline, CDR1 is MNHNS and CDR2 is SASEGT. The CDR3 spans 16 residues. The CDR3 loop reads CASSESPGLGNTEAFF. DNA of the CDR3: TGTGCCAGCAGTGAATCTCCGGGACTGGGGAACACTGAAGCTTTCTTT.

This clonotype was observed at least ten times. The chain has TRBV4-1 and TRBJ2-3, with D possibly matching TRBD2 (6 bases). Trimming removed 1 base at V and 4 bases at J, with 12 bases between. Germline loops: CDR1 MGHRA, CDR2 YSYEKL. This CDR3 comprises 15 residues. The CDR3 sequence is CASSQGLGFSDTQYF. DNA of the CDR3: TGCGCCAGCAGCCAAGGACTAGGGTTTTCAGATACGCAGTATTTT.

J is TRBJ2-3 and V is TRBV9, with TRBD1 as a possible D gene (6 bases). Per the germline V gene, CDR1 is SGDLS and CDR2 is YYNGEE. V dropped 0 bases and J dropped 0 bases, with 14 bases sitting between them. The length of the CDR3 is 17 residues. As DNA, the CDR3 is TGTGCCAGCAGCGTAGCCTGGGACAAGAAAAGCACAGATACGCAGTATTTT. Amino acid sequence: CASSVAWDKKSTDTQYF.

This clonotype was observed a handful of times. The chain links TRBV24-1 to TRBJ2-2, with a tentative D call TRBD1 (5 bases). V lost 4 bases and J lost 0, with 14 bases in between. This CDR3 spans 17 amino acids. CDR1 KGHDR and CDR2 SFDVKD come from the germline V gene. The CDR3 coding sequence is TGTGCCACCAGTGACAAGGGGAAGCCTCCGAACACCGGGGAGCTGTTTTTT. Translation: CATSDKGKPPNTGELFF.

This sequence joins TRBV7-8 and TRBJ2-1; D is unresolved. The length of the CDR3 is 16 residues. The germline V gene encodes CDR1 SGHVS and CDR2 FQNEAQ. V was clipped by 6 bases and J by 0 bases, with 15 bases between them. The CDR3 sequence is CASRDARWSSYNEQFF. CDR3 sequence (DNA): TGTGCCAGCAGGGACGCCCGTTGGAGCTCCTACAATGAGCAGTTCTTC.

This clonotype was detected only a few times. The V gene is TRBV6-2 or TRBV6-3, the J gene TRBJ2-1; TRBD2 agrees at 8 bases. With 10 bases clipped from V and 4 bases from J, the junction kept 9 bases outside the gene matches. The CDR3 sequence is 14 residues long. Germline V gene sequence: CDR1 MNHEY, CDR2 SVGEGT. Here the CDR3 reads CATQDSGEYNEQFF. CDR3 bases: TGTGCCACGCAAGATAGCGGGGAATACAATGAGCAGTTCTTC.

This clonotype was seen only a few times. The CDR3 spells CASSLSATQGASGANVLTF. The CDR3 nucleotides are TGTGCCAGCAGCTTAAGCGCTACGCAGGGGGCATCTGGGGCCAACGTCCTGACTTTC. The chain has TRBV7-3 and TRBJ2-6; 8 nucleotides align to TRBD1. The trim removed 1 base at V and 1 base at J, leaving 9 bases unmatched. The CDR3 length is 19 residues. Germline assignment: CDR1 SGHTA and CDR2 FQGTGA. Using reference TRBV7-3 and TRBJ2-6 for the parts outside the CDR3, the full variable domain is GAGVSQTPSNKVTEKGKYVELRCDPISGHTALYWYRQSLGQGPEFLIYFQGTGAADDSGLPNDRFFAVRPEGSVSTLKIQRTERGDSAVYLCASSLSATQGASGANVLTFGAGSRLTVL.

Ten or more counts support this clonotype. This chain uses TRBV19 with TRBJ2-2; no definite D call. Germline V gene data show CDR1 as LNHDA and CDR2 as SQIVND (reference sequence). The V gene lost 7 bases and the J gene lost 5 bases, with 17 bases spanning the gap. The CDR3 covers 15 residues. CDR3 nucleotide sequence: TGTGCCAGTACCCCCCACATGGCCTCGACCGGGGAGCTGTTTTTT. It encodes CASTPHMASTGELFF.

V usage is TRBV6-2 or TRBV6-3 and J usage is TRBJ2-3, with D possibly TRBD2 on 5 matching bases. The V and J ends lost 5 bases and 2 bases respectively, with 20 bases between them. The CDR3 runs 17 residues. Germline V gene data show CDR1 as MNHEY and CDR2 as SVGEGT. The CDR3 reads CASSLLGLAKSTDTQYF. In nucleotides, the CDR3 is TGTGCCAGCAGTCTTCTTGGGTTAGCGAAATCCACAGATACGCAGTATTTT.

This clonotype was seen a handful of times. The chain links TRBV7-9 to TRBJ1-2; no firm D call. Germline V gene sequence: CDR1 SEHNR, CDR2 FQNEAQ (reference sequence). The length of the CDR3 is 12 residues. V was shortened by 3 bases and J by 6 bases, with 8 bases between the two germline ends. CDR3 bases: TGTGCCAGCAGCTTTTGGGAAGATGGCTACACCTTC. Translation: CASSFWEDGYTF.

This clonotype appeared a few times. V and J are TRBV5-5 and TRBJ2-5; 11 nucleotides line up with TRBD2. Trimming cost V 4 bases and J 4 bases; bases outside gene matches: 6. Germline assignment: CDR1 SGHKS and CDR2 YYEKEE (reference sequence). This CDR3 is built from 15 residues. This chain's CDR3 is CASSPGTSGIETQYF. The CDR3 DNA reads as TGTGCCAGCAGCCCCGGGACTAGCGGTATAGAGACCCAGTACTTC.

This clonotype has a handful of counts. The chain carries TRBV7-8 and TRBJ2-7; 7 bases line up with TRBD1. V was clipped by 5 bases and J by 3 bases; unmatched bases: 4. Germline CDR1 SGHVS, CDR2 FQNEAQ. CDR3 length equals 13 residues. The CDR3 loop reads CASSARTGYEQYV. The CDR3 nucleotides are TGTGCCAGCAGCGCAAGGACAGGCTACGAGCAGTACGTC.

This clonotype showed up just once. The rearrangement uses TRBV5-1 and TRBJ1-1; weak D call: TRBD1 (5 bases). The germline V gene encodes CDR1 SGHRS and CDR2 YFSETQ. V lost 3 bases and J lost 1, with 10 bases in between. The CDR3 runs to 14 residues. The CDR3 protein is CASSYDGGNTEAFF. The CDR3 region has the DNA TGCGCCAGCAGCTACGACGGGGGGAACACTGAAGCTTTCTTT.

This clonotype was seen a handful of times. The chain couples TRBV7-6 to TRBJ2-2; D may be TRBD2 (5 bases). Germline V CDR1 and CDR2: SGHVS, FNYEAQ. Trimming pared 4 bases from V and 7 bases from J, leaving 16 bases between. CDR3 length equals 15 residues. Here the CDR3 reads CASSSPEGPRGELFF. DNA for the CDR3: TGTGCCAGCAGCTCCCCTGAGGGCCCCCGCGGGGAGCTGTTTTTT.